This T cell receptor beta chain is from a study of T cells after yellow fever vaccination. This clonotype occurred many times. The authors made TCR cDNA by 5'RACE template switching, adding a universal primer site and UMIs. TCRdb re-derived calls from the 5' RACE reads in MiXCR, one entry per CDR3 protein. The sample shows 55,000 or so distinct CDR3 sequences, 5% to 8.5% of them seen only once. Points from the study as a whole: Re-detected after boosting: most primary clones, more than 95% of CD4 and 88% of CD8. Among all clonotypes, a small share was observed in both CD4 and CD8 compartments.

The origin of this receptor is a man between 18 and 35 years old who received the YFV17D yellow fever vaccine. Here the sequenced sample was CD8+ T cells not binding an NS4B(214-222) dextramer, sorted from PBMCs, taken more than 40 days after the first yellow fever vaccination.

The CDR3 sequence: CASSRPGLYGDTQYF. As DNA, the CDR3 is TGTGCCAGCAGCCGACCGGGACTCTACGGGGATACGCAGTATTTT. The chain recombines TRBV3-1 with TRBJ2-3, with a tentative D call TRBD2 (6 bases). The germline V gene encodes CDR1 LGHDT and CDR2 YNNKEL (reference sequence). This CDR3 spans 15 amino acids. V lost 4 bases, J lost 6 bases, and 17 bases lay in between.